The present T cell receptor (beta chain) was sequenced within a study of tissue T cells after allogeneic stem cell transplantation. The study's findings and limits: Shared clones across patients were few; motif clustering revealed tissue-specific shared signatures.

The trim removed 0 bases at V and 0 bases at J, leaving 0 bases unmatched. The CDR3 is made up of 14 amino acids. Germline V gene data show CDR1 as GKSSPN and CDR2 as SITVG. Note on this clone: No antigen is known for it. Mouse gene names apply. The read is 1 residue too short to cover the CDR3 end, so that end is filled in from the germline J gene. Distinct nucleotide sequences in the sample also encode this CDR3.

The method was immunoSEQ multiplex PCR; TCRdb's version includes in-frame clones alone and lacks a portion of them. The data show 20,000 to 25,000 clones, roughly 72% seen once. The gene calls are TRBV31 and TRBJ2-4, with 7 bases identical to TRBD2. The TCR originated in a female BALB/c mouse in good health. As its MHC haplotype, the strain has H2-d. Sequencing was performed on spleen. CDR3 amino acids: CAWSLGGSQNTLYF. The DNA read from the CDR3 is TGTGCCTGGAGTCTGGGGGGGAGTCAAAACACCTTGTAC.